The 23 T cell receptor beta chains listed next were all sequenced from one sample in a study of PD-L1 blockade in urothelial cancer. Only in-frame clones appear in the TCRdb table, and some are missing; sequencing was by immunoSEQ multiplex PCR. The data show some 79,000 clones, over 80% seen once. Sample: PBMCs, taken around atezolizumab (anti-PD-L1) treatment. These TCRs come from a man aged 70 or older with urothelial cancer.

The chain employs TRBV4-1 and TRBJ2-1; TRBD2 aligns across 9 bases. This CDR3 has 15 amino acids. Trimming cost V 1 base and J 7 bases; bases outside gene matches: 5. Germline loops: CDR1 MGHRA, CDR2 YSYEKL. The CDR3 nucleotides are TGCGCCAGCAGCCAAGGGAGCGGGGGGCTAAATGAGCAGTTCTTC. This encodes CASSQGSGGLNEQFF.

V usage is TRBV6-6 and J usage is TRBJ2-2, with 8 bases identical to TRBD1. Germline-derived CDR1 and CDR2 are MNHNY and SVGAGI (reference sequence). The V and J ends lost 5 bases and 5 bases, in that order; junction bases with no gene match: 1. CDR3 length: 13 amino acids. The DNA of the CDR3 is TGTGCCAGCAGTACAGGGGGGACCGGGGAGCTGTTTTTT. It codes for CASSTGGTGELFF.

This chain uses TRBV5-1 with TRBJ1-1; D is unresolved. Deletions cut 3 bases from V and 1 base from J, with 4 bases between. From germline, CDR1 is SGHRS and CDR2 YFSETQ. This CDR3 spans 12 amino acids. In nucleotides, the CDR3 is TGCGCCAGCAGCTCAGGGAACACTGAAGCTTTCTTT. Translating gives CASSSGNTEAFF.

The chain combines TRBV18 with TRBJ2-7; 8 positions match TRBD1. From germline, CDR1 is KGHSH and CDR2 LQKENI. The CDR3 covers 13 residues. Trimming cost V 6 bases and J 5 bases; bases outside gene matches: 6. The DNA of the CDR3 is TGTGCCAGCTCCCCGGGACAGGCCCACGAGCAGTACTTC. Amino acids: CASSPGQAHEQYF.

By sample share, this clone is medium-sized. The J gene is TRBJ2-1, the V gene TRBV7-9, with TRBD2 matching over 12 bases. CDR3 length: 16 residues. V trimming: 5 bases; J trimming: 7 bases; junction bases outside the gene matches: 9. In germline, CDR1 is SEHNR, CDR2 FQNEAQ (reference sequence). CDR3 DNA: TGTGCCAGCAGCCCGACTAGCGGGAGTCGTAAGAATGAGCAGTTCTTC. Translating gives CASSPTSGSRKNEQFF.

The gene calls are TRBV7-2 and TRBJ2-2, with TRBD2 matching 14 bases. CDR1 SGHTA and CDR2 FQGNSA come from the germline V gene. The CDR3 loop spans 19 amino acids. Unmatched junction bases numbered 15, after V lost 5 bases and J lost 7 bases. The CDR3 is CASSEGTSGRRGKIGELFF. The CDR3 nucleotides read TGTGCCAGCAGCGAAGGGACTAGCGGGAGACGTGGTAAAATCGGGGAGCTGTTTTTT.

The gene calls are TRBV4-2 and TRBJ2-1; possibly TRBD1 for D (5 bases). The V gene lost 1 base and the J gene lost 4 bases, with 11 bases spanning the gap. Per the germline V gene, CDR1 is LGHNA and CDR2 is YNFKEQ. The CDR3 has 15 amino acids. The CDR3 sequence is CASSQGGDIYNEQFF. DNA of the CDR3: TGTGCCAGCAGCCAAGGGGGCGACATTTACAATGAGCAGTTCTTC.

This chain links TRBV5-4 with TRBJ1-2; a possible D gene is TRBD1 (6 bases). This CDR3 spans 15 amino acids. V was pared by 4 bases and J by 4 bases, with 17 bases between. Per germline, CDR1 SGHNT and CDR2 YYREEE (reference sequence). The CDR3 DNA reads TGTGCCAGCAGCAACAGGGTGGCAGGGGCCTATGGCTACACCTTC. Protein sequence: CASSNRVAGAYGYTF.

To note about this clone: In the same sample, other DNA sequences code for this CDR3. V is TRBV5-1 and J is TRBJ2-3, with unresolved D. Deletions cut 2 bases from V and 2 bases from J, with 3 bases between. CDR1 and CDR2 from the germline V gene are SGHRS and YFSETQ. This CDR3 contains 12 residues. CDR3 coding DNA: TGCGCCAGCAGCTTCCTCACAGATACGCAGTATTTT. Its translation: CASSFLTDTQYF.

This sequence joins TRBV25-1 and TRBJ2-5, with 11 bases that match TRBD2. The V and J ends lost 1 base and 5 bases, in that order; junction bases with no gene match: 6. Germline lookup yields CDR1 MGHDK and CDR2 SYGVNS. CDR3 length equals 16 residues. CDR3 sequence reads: CASSELALAGVETQYF. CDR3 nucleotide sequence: TGTGCCAGCAGTGAATTGGCACTAGCGGGAGTTGAGACCCAGTACTTC.

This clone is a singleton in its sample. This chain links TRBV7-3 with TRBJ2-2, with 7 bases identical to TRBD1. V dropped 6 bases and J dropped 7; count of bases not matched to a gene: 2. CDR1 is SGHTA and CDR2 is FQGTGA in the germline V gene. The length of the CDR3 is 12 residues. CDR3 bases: TGTGCCAGCAGGGGACAGAGCGGGGAGCTGTTTTTT. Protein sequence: CASRGQSGELFF.

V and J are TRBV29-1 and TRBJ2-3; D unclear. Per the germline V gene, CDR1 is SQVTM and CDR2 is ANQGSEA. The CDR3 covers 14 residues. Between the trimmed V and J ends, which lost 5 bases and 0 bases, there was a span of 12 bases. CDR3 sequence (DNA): TGCAGCGTTATATCCCATACTAGCACAGATACGCAGTATTTT. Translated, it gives CSVISHTSTDTQYF.

CDR3 residues: CTSSQDENSYSSYEQYF. CDR3 DNA sequence: TGCACCAGCAGCCAAGATGAGAATAGCTATAGCTCCTACGAGCAGTACTTC. J is TRBJ2-7 and V is TRBV1; the table's D call, TRBD2, was not checked against the DNA. TRBV1 is a listed pseudogene. The CDR3 extends over 17 amino acids.

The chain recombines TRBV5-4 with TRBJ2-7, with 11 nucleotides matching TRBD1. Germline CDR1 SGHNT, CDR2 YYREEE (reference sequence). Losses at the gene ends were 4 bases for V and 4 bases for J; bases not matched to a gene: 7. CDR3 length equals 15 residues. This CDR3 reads CASSAGQGAPYEQYF. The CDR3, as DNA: TGTGCCAGCAGCGCCGGACAGGGGGCGCCTTACGAGCAGTACTTC.

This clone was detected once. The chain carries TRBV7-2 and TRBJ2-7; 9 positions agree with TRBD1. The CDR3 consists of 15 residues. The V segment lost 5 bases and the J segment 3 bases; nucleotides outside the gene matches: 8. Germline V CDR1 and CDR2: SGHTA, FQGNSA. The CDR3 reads CASSNQPGQGYEQYF. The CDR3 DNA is TGTGCCAGCAGCAATCAGCCGGGACAGGGCTACGAGCAGTACTTC.

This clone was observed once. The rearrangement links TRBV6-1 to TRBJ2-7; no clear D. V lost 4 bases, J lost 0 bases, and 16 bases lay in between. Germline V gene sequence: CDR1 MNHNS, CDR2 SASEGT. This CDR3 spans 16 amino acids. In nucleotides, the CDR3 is TGTGCCAGCAGTGCTTGGTCTTCACAGCTCTCCTACGAGCAGTACTTC. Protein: CASSAWSSQLSYEQYF.

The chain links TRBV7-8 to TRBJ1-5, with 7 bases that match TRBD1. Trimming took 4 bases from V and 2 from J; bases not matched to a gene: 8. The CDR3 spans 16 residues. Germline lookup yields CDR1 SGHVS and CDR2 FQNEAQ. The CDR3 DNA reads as TGTGCCAGCAGCTCCTCAGGGGGAATGGGCAATCAGCCCCAGCATTTT. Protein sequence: CASSSSGGMGNQPQHF. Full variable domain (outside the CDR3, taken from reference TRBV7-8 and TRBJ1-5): GAGVSQSPRYKVAKRGQDVALRCDPISGHVSLFWYQQALGQGPEFLTYFQNEAQLDKSGLPSDRFFAERPEGSVSTLKIQRTQQEDSAVYLCASSSSGGMGNQPQHFGDGTRLSIL.

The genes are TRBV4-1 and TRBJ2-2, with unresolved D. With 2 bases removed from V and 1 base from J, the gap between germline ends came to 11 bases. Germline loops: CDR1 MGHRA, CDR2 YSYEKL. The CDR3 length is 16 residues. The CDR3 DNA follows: TGCGCCAGCAGCCAACAACAGCAACTGAACACCGGGGAGCTGTTTTTT. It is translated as CASSQQQQLNTGELFF.

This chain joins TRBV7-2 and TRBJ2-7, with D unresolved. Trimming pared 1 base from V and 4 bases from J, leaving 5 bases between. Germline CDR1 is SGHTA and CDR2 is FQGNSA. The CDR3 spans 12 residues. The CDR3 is CASSLGAYEQYF. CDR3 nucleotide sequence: TGTGCCAGCAGCTTAGGGGCTTACGAGCAGTACTTC. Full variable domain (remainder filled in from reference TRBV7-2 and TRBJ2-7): GAGVSQSPSNKVTEKGKDVELRCDPISGHTALYWYRQSLGQGLEFLIYFQGNSAPDKSGLPSDRFSAERTGGSVSTLTIQRTQQEDSAVYLCASSLGAYEQYFGPGTRLTVT.

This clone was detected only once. CDR3 loop: CASRPVDRVGNQPQHF. As DNA, the CDR3 is TGTGCCAGTAGACCCGTCGACAGGGTTGGGAATCAGCCCCAGCATTTT. This chain joins TRBV19 and TRBJ1-5; TRBD1 aligns across 7 bases. Losses at the gene ends were 6 bases for V and 4 bases for J; bases not matched to a gene: 12. Germline V gene data show CDR1 as LNHDA and CDR2 as SQIVND (reference sequence). CDR3 size: 16 residues.

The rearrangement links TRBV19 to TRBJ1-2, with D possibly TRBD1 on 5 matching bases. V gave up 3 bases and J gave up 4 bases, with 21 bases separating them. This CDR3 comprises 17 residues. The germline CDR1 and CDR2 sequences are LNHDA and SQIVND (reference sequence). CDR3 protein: CASSIGSQVRSAYGYTF. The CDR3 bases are TGTGCCAGTAGTATTGGATCACAGGTTAGGTCGGCCTATGGCTACACCTTC.

The CDR3 is CASSLAGQHTGELFF. The CDR3 nucleotides are TGTGCCAGCAGCTTAGCGGGACAGCATACCGGGGAGCTGTTTTTT. J is TRBJ2-2 and V is TRBV7-8; 7 bases are shared with TRBD1. V was clipped by 0 bases and J by 5 bases; unmatched bases: 3. The CDR3 has 15 residues. From germline, CDR1 is SGHVS and CDR2 FQNEAQ.

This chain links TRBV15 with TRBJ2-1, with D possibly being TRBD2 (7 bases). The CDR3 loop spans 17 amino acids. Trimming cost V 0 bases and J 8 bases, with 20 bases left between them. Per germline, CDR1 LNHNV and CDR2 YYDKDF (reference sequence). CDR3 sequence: CATSRDEGGGMEDEQFF. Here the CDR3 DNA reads TGTGCCACCAGCAGAGATGAGGGGGGGGGCATGGAGGATGAGCAGTTCTTC.